This T cell receptor beta chain emerged from a study of blood T cell repertoires in COVID-19. About the study: Sites in the United States, Italy and Spain provided acute and convalescent COVID-19 samples. PBMCs, B-cell-depleted T cells, or T cells provided the cDNA or gDNA that made up the material.

As originally analysed: Reference gene primer amplification gave nucleated cell count estimates. Assay used: immunoSEQ multiplex PCR; TCRdb lists only in-frame clones, some missing. The V and J calls and clone size are taken from that table; D and trimming were inferred from the DNA. The sample lists hundreds of thousands of clones, 70% to 90% occurring once. Germline lookup yields CDR1 ENHRY and CDR2 SYGVKD. The CDR3 length is 15 residues. With 3 bases removed from V and 6 bases from J, the gap between germline ends came to 17 bases. The chain uses TRBV10-3 and TRBJ1-1, with a possible D match to TRBD1 (6 bases). Sequenced material: peripheral blood. The clonotype was recovered from a man older than 75 with acute or convalescent COVID-19. This chain's CDR3 is CAISDRDRSTAEAFF. The CDR3 DNA is TGTGCCATCAGTGATCGAGACAGGTCGACGGCTGAAGCTTTCTTT.